This is a list of T cell receptor beta chains from one sample in a study of metastatic and nonmetastatic thyroid tumors. TCRdb recomputed clones from the PCR reads via MiXCR. This table holds tens of thousands of clones, approximately 25% found once. The source material was blood. The receptor source for this set is a female donor with papillary thyroid cancer or a benign thyroid nodule (not recorded which). Some clones in this sample may be carry-over from other donors' samples. Both conserved end residues are part of each CDR3. The D gene is left open where the match is weak. Clone size is shown for a subset of rows, as once, few, many or a class of expanded clone.

clone_size	j_call	v_call	d_call	cdr3_length	cdr3_aa	cdr3_nt
many	TRBJ2-5	TRBV5-6	NA	17	CASSPTTGLPLQETQYF	TGTGCCAGCAGTCCTACGACAGGACTACCCCTCCAAGAGACCCAGTACTTC
once	TRBJ2-5	TRBV2	TRBD2	16	CASSDPGLAGGETQYF	TGTGCCAGCAGTGACCCGGGACTAGCGGGGGGTGAGACCCAGTACTTC
many	TRBJ2-5	TRBV30	NA	11	CAWREEQTQYF	TGTGCCTGGAGAGAGGAGCAGACCCAGTACTTC
few	TRBJ2-7	TRBV12-5	NA	14	CASGFPPGSYEQYF	TGTGCTAGTGGTTTCCCCCCAGGGTCTTACGAGCAGTACTTC
NA	TRBJ1-1	TRBV9	NA	18	CASSVGGGFGAMNTEAFF	TGTGCCAGCAGCGTAGGAGGAGGCTTTGGGGCAATGAACACTGAAGCTTTCTTT
many	TRBJ1-2	TRBV12-3/TRBV12-4	TRBD1	13	CASDSPGGYGYTF	TGTGCCAGCGATTCTCCAGGGGGGTATGGCTACACCTTC
many	TRBJ2-5	TRBV6-1	TRBD2	18	CASSDLGLADTRWETQYF	TGTGCCAGCAGTGATTTGGGACTAGCGGACACAAGGTGGGAGACCCAGTACTTC
many	TRBJ2-5	TRBV19	TRBD2	15	CASSIAEAGDETQYF	TGTGCCAGTAGTATCGCCGAAGCGGGAGATGAGACCCAGTACTTC
NA	TRBJ1-3	TRBV20-1	NA	14	CSATSTRVGNTIYF	TGCAGTGCTACGTCCACTAGGGTAGGAAACACCATATATTTT
many	TRBJ2-4	TRBV6-1	NA	16	CASSSLRGGVKNIQYF	TGTGCCAGCAGTTCCCTCCGGGGCGGGGTCAAAAACATTCAGTACTTC
NA	TRBJ2-7	TRBV28	NA	17	CASSLLRETPIAREQYF	TGTGCGAGCAGTTTGCTCAGGGAAACTCCTATTGCCCGCGAGCAGTACTTC
many	TRBJ1-5	TRBV29-1	NA	12	CSVREGSQPQHF	TGCAGCGTCAGGGAGGGTAGTCAGCCCCAGCATTTT
medium-sized	TRBJ2-7	TRBV11-2	NA	14	CASSLDLRLHQQYF	NA
many	TRBJ2-7	TRBV9	TRBD2	16	CASSPMTTSGVGEQYF	TGTGCCAGCAGCCCGATGACGACTAGCGGGGTGGGGGAGCAGTACTTC
many	TRBJ2-7	TRBV28	NA	12	CASSPDRGEQYF	TGTGCCAGCAGCCCTGACCGAGGCGAGCAGTACTTC
many	TRBJ2-3	TRBV5-1	TRBD2	20	CASSPRLAGAALTRPDTQYF	TGCGCCAGCAGCCCACGACTAGCGGGAGCCGCACTGACACGGCCAGATACGCAGTATTTT
medium-sized	TRBJ2-7	TRBV28	TRBD2	15	CASSRSGRASYEQYF	TGTGCCAGCAGTCGGAGCGGGAGGGCCTCCTACGAGCAGTACTTC
few	TRBJ2-1	TRBV10-3	NA	13	CAISENANNEQFF	TGTGCCATCAGTGAGAATGCGAACAATGAGCAGTTCTTC
many	TRBJ2-5	TRBV12-3/TRBV12-4	NA	11	CASSLTETQYF	TGTGCCAGCAGTTTGACGGAGACCCAGTACTTC
NA	TRBJ2-5	TRBV7-6	TRBD2	18	CASSYTCASSGSRETQYF	TGTGCCAGCAGCTACACTTGCGCCTCTAGCGGGAGCCGAGAGACCCAGTACTTC
many	TRBJ2-2	TRBV12-3/TRBV12-4	NA	13	CASSPRRAGELFF	NA
NA	TRBJ1-1	TRBV7-8	NA	15	CASSVRIDTDTEDFF	TGTGCCAGCAGCGTAAGGATCGATACCGACACTGAAGATTTCTTT
medium-sized	TRBJ2-7	TRBV11-2	TRBD1	14	CASSPTGGESEQYF	TGTGCCAGCAGCCCGACAGGGGGCGAATCCGAGCAGTACTTC
medium-sized	TRBJ2-7	TRBV28	NA	16	CASSLPAGQSSYEQYF	TGTGCCAGCAGTTTACCCGCGGGACAGAGCTCCTACGAGCAGTACTTC
few	TRBJ2-1	TRBV6-2/TRBV6-3	TRBD1	18	CASSHTIRPGQGGNEQFF	TGTGCCAGCAGTCACACCATCCGACCGGGACAGGGAGGGAATGAGCAGTTCTTC
many	TRBJ2-7	TRBV10-1	NA	13	CARIGRPTYEQYF	TGCGCCAGGATAGGACGGCCAACCTACGAGCAGTACTTC
NA	TRBJ2-2	TRBV9	NA	15	CASSSGPDNTGELIF	TGTGCCAGCAGCTCCGGACCAGATAACACCGGGGAGCTGATTTTT
few	TRBJ2-1	TRBV28	NA	13	CAISRTPYNEQFF	TGTGCCATCAGCCGGACTCCCTACAATGAGCAGTTCTTC
NA	TRBJ2-3	TRBV14	NA	14	CASSHGGSADMQYF	TGTGCCAGCAGCCACGGAGGTAGCGCAGATATGCAGTATTTT
NA	TRBJ1-3	TRBV5-1	TRBD1	14	CASTDGQGMNTIYF	TGCGCCAGCACGGATGGACAGGGAATGAACACCATATATTTT
many	TRBJ1-1	TRBV24-1	NA	13	CATSLTGNTEAFF	TGTGCCACCAGTCTGACGGGGAACACTGAAGCTTTCTTT
many	TRBJ1-2	TRBV6-1	NA	13	CASSRGGVGGYTF	TGTGCCAGCAGTCGGGGGGGGGTTGGGGGCTACACCTTC
medium-sized	TRBJ2-2	TRBV6-2/TRBV6-3	TRBD2	14	CASSSGSETGELFF	TGTGCCAGCAGCAGCGGGAGTGAGACCGGGGAGCTGTTTTTT
few	TRBJ2-7	TRBV15	NA	15	CATSRPLGQPNEQYF	TGTGCCACCAGCAGACCTCTGGGACAACCTAACGAGCAGTACTTC
many	TRBJ1-2	TRBV11-2	NA	14	CASSLERQNYGYTF	TGTGCCAGCAGCTTAGAACGGCAGAACTATGGCTACACCTTC
medium-sized	TRBJ2-7	TRBV6-1	NA	17	CASSGPLSGGDAYEQYF	TGTGCCAGCAGTGGCCCTCTAAGCGGAGGGGACGCCTACGAGCAGTACTTC
NA	TRBJ2-7	TRBV5-1	NA	14	CASSYTGSTYEQYF	TGCGCCAGCAGCTACACGGGATCCACCTACGAGCAGTACTTC
many	TRBJ2-1	TRBV7-9	NA	14	CASRREHSYNEQFF	TGTGCCAGCAGACGCGAGCACTCCTACAATGAGCAGTTCTTC
medium-sized	TRBJ2-7	TRBV28	NA	17	CASSPSGTQPNSYEQYF	TGTGCCAGCAGTCCCAGCGGCACGCAACCTAACTCCTACGAGCAGTACTTC
medium-sized	TRBJ2-7	TRBV5-1	NA	14	CASSLVGDIREQYF	TGCGCCAGCAGCCTTGTGGGGGATATCCGCGAGCAGTACTTC
many	TRBJ1-5	TRBV3-1	NA	16	CASSYGPQERNQPQHF	TGTGCCAGCAGCTACGGCCCGCAGGAACGCAATCAGCCCCAGCATTTT
many	TRBJ2-1	TRBV7-2	TRBD1	15	CASSLTTGAPGEQFF	TGTGCCAGCAGCTTGACGACAGGGGCCCCAGGGGAGCAGTTCTTC
many	TRBJ2-1	TRBV28	TRBD2	15	CATRTAGVGYNEQFF	TGTGCCACCCGGACAGCGGGAGTTGGCTACAATGAGCAGTTCTTC
many	TRBJ1-6	TRBV5-4	TRBD1	15	CASSLDRANNSPLHF	TGTGCCAGCAGCCTCGACAGGGCAAATAATTCACCCCTCCACTTT
many	TRBJ2-4	TRBV7-2	NA	14	CASSLEGGENIQYF	TGTGCCAGCAGCCTAGAAGGGGGGGAAAACATTCAGTACTTC
few	TRBJ1-2	TRBV3-1	TRBD1	18	CASSQEGVQGEDNHGYTF	TGTGCCAGCAGCCAAGAGGGTGTCCAGGGGGAAGATAACCATGGCTACACCTTC
few	TRBJ1-2	TRBV28	NA	15	CASSLRGGATYGYTF	TGTGCCAGCAGTTTAAGGGGGGGCGCGACCTATGGCTACACCTTC
many	TRBJ1-5	TRBV28	NA	15	CASSLIPATNQPQHF	TGTGCCAGCAGTTTAATACCCGCGACCAATCAGCCCCAGCATTTT
medium-sized	TRBJ2-7	TRBV10-2	TRBD2	14	CASSDDSGGDEQYF	TGCGCCAGCAGTGATGATAGCGGGGGTGACGAGCAGTACTTC
many	TRBJ2-3	TRBV4-1	TRBD2	17	CASSFLGRGSSPDTQYF	TGCGCCAGCAGCTTCCTAGGGCGCGGGAGTTCTCCAGATACGCAGTATTTT
many	TRBJ2-7	TRBV10-3	NA	13	CAISETGDYEQYF	TGTGCCATCAGTGAAACGGGAGACTACGAGCAGTACTTC
many	TRBJ2-2	TRBV9	TRBD2	16	CASSPRLAGDTGELFF	TGTGCCAGCAGCCCGCGACTAGCGGGAGACACCGGGGAGCTGTTTTTT
NA	TRBJ2-6	TRBV19	TRBD2	17	CASSMGIAGSGANVLTF	TGTGCCAGTAGTATGGGAATAGCGGGTTCTGGGGCCAACGTCCTGACTTTC